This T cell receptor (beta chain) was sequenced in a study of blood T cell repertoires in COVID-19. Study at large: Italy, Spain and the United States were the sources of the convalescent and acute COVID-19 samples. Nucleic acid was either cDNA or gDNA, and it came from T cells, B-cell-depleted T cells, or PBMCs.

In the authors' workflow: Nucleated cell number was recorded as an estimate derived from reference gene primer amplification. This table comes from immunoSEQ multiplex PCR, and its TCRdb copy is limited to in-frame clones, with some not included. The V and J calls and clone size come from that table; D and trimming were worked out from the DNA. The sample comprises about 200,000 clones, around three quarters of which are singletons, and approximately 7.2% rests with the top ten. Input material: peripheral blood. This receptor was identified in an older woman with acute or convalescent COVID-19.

The CDR3 protein is CASSLRTSGGAFETQYF. CDR3 nucleotide sequence: TGTGCCAGCAGTCTCCGGACTAGCGGGGGGGCCTTCGAGACCCAGTACTTC. The rearrangement links TRBV6-2 or TRBV6-3 to TRBJ2-5; 15 bases are shared with TRBD2. CDR1 is MNHEY and CDR2 is SVGEGT in the germline V gene. This CDR3 region has 17 residues. Trimming cost V 5 bases and J 5 bases; bases outside gene matches: 9.